The subject of this entry is one T cell receptor beta chain. The antigen remains undetermined. From 5'RACE with constant-segment primers came TCR alpha and TCR beta cDNA libraries that carried sample barcodes and UMIs. TCRdb re-called the 5' RACE reads with MiXCR, one entry per CDR3 protein. The sample yields under 450,000 distinct CDR3 sequences, approximately 15% seen once. These data are taken from a study of T-cell memory formation after mild COVID-19. The V segment lost 9 bases and the J segment 2 bases; nucleotides outside the gene matches: 8. CDR1 is KGHDR and CDR2 is SFDVKD in the germline V gene. The CDR3 is 15 amino acids. Study-wide points: Cross-reactive memory appears to have joined, as suggested by some responding clones showing up in pre-infection memory.

The rearrangement links TRBV24-1 to TRBJ2-1, with 8 bases matching TRBD1. The origin of this receptor is a man in his late teens or twenties who had mild COVID-19 (a few samples of this study predate the infection). Cell type and time point are not known. The sequenced sample consisted of PBMCs or a T cell subset sorted from them (not recorded which). The CDR3 here is CATGARDRPYNEQFF. CDR3 in DNA: TGTGCCACCGGGGCCCGGGACAGGCCCTACAATGAGCAGTTCTTC.